This record covers a single T cell receptor beta chain. A few counts support this clone. The antigen this receptor binds is unknown. No quality values exist for individual bases; no much larger clone is one base distant. Libraries were built with the immunoSEQ multiplex PCR assay. A mixture of 60 forward primers for TCR Vbeta segments and 13 reverse primers for TCR Jbeta segments was used in the multiplex PCR. The CDR3 region of rearranged TCR beta genes was amplified from genomic DNA with a multiplex PCR assay. Amplified TCR beta libraries were sequenced as 87-base-pair reads on the Illumina HiSeq System. The original pipeline was this. A later analysis tallied approximately 87 million unique TCR beta chains across the 700 or so repertoires, and about 10 million of those chains were shared by two or more donors. Raw reads were error-corrected and collapsed into unique sequences by a nearest-neighbor algorithm in which closely related sequences were merged to remove PCR and sequencing errors. Alignment of CDR3 sequences to IMGT reference sequences was used to assign V, D and J gene segments. Each retained sequence needed at least a six-nucleotide match to both a V gene segment and a J gene segment. Rearrangements were classified as productive when the CDR3 lacked stop codons and remained in frame with V and J, and all other rearrangements were classified as non-productive. Following IMGT convention, CDR3 was defined as the stretch from the second conserved V-encoded cysteine to the conserved J-encoded phenylalanine. The earlier analysis of 500 to 750 of the donors excluded any sequence lacking an unambiguous match to a single V gene segment. In an earlier analysis of 587 of the donors, V segments were called functional above 56.7% productive rearrangements and were called segregating when the between-donor standard deviation exceeded 5%. A statistical classification framework was built for diagnosing cytomegalovirus status from the catalog of TCR beta chain sequences. V and J gene assignment, in a later analysis, came from comparing TCR nucleotide sequences with IMGT/GENE-DB human TR gene sequences. The TCRdist pipeline was used in a later analysis to assign CDR3 sequences and most-parsimonious VDJ recombination scenarios. A later analysis defined each TCR beta chain by its CDR3 amino acid sequence plus V-gene family, and excluded reads lacking a unique V-gene family. As a way to deal with suspected cross-contamination and a sequencing artifact, a later analysis dropped hundreds of nucleotide sequences that were highly shared and had low generation probability. For each public chain, a later analysis derived a clonal expansion index from normalized ranks of inferred template counts within each repertoire. In a later analysis, generation probabilities were computed using a VDJ recombination model fitted to out-of-frame rearrangements, and the results were checked against IGoR. Hypergeometric tests were used in a later analysis to score TCR-TCR, TCR-HLA and TCR-CMV co-occurrence, with a repertoire-size bias correction applied to the TCR pairs. A later analysis estimated false discovery rates by permuting HLA or CMV assignments 20 times. In a later analysis, co-occurring TCRs were grouped using DBSCAN, and TCRdist sequence similarity was added for clustering within HLA-allele-positive subsets. For co-occurrence clustering, repertoires with fewer than 30,000 or more than 120,000 public chains were excluded, along with about five repertoires with anomalous nucleotide sharing. TCRdb obtained this table from immuneACCESS and retained in-frame rearrangements with V and J assigned. These tables miss some clones; where compared with another copy, unresolved V genes account for less than half of the shortfall, and the remainder is unexplained. V and J calls and clone size are given by that table; D and trimming were obtained from the DNA. This sample has around 280,000 clones in its table, and roughly 90% of those were observed once. The top ten clonotypes cover roughly 2% of the sample.

The sample originates from a study of cytomegalovirus exposure and HLA in healthy donors (dated 2017 in TCRdb). For the study in its entirety: In an earlier analysis of 587 of the donors, approximately 260 Gb of sequence data and some 120 million unique TCR beta sequences from some 170 million T cells were reported. In the later analysis, no new phenotypic data were used to find candidate immune exposures; instead, reliance was placed on TCR beta sequences and their occurrence across donors. Among around 400 genotyped donors of the cohort, an average of around 220,000 unique TCR beta nucleotide sequences was sequenced per donor, of which 15% to 20% were non-productive. Of the 300 to 400 genotyped donors, about 80% fell in the genetic ancestry cluster associated with self-reported Caucasian donors. Four or five DR-DQ haplotypes were treated as single units for association and clustering because of strong linkage in the cohort. The study was designed to test whether signatures of past pathogen exposure could be identified by cataloging public T cell receptors. An early release covering approximately 600 HLA-typed donors comprised approximately 290 gigabases of sequencing data and roughly 85 million unique TCR sequences. Typing coverage varied by locus: about 620-640 donors for A, B, C, DRB1 and DQB1; approximately 560 for DQA1; nearly 610 for DPA1; around 490 for DPB1. A later analysis re-examined previously published TCR beta repertoires from roughly 650 donors and added high-resolution HLA genotyping to investigate patterns of TCR occurrence. Every repertoire in the discovery cohort had been generated on one and the same sequencing platform. A separate validation cohort of over 95 different subjects was used in addition to the 666-subject first cohort. To predict cytomegalovirus infection status, the study brought together high-throughput TCR immunosequencing, statistical association of individual TCRs with disease status, and machine learning. Class I and class II HLA loci were covered by the typing at four-digit resolution. The study profiled the T cell repertoires of some 610 subjects by immunosequencing and related them to cytomegalovirus serostatus. Donor age, sex, ethnicity and CMV serostatus were compiled alongside the repertoire data. An earlier analysis of 587 of the donors applied high-throughput TCR beta sequencing to assess whether each TCR beta V gene segment acted as functional or pseudogenic. In a later genetic analysis, genome-wide SNP genotypes for about 55% of the 666 donors were used, and that subset was treated as a discovery cohort.

The cohort comprised 670 or so healthy bone marrow donors. At the time of sampling, all cohort members were nominally healthy, though unrecorded immune exposures were likely present. The donor tested CMV seronegative, placing the donor among the roughly 400 seronegative members of the cohort. A peripheral blood sample was collected from each donor, and TCR beta sequencing was performed on peripheral blood mononuclear cells. The Qiagen DNeasy Blood Extraction Kit was used to extract genomic DNA from the blood cell samples. The paper's findings and limits, for the study overall: Specific HLA alleles were associated with 15,000 to 20,000 TCR beta sequences at a false discovery rate of 0.05 in a later analysis. In the study, 150 to 200 TCR beta chains were listed as associated with cytomegalovirus. Three of the identified cytomegalovirus-associated TCR beta chains were confirmed in vitro to be specific for cytomegalovirus antigens. The sequencing pipeline was judged likely to have produced a cluster of highly shared sequence variants as a technical artifact. Approximately 16 rarely observed V segments, including chromosome 9 orphons, were excluded from the earlier analysis of about 610 of the donors because counts were too low. A further reported finding was that TCR beta sequences accurately predicted the HLA-A and HLA-B alleles for most subjects in the first cohort. Most CMV-associated TCR beta chains appeared to be HLA-restricted in a later analysis, and the HLA associations seemed to be driven largely by CMV exposure. Because the 87-base-pair reads could not distinguish some IMGT-functional V segments, including TRBV6-2 and TRBV6-3, those segments were excluded. Only TCR beta chains were sequenced in this cohort, and the absence of alpha or paired-chain data limited detectable features. In a later analysis, the rate of TCR association differed among HLA loci, with DRB1 alleles having the most associated TCRs and HLA-C alleles having the fewest. Compared with equally common non-associated chains, HLA-associated TCR beta chains in a later analysis were more clonally expanded and had lower generation probabilities. Correlated functional status among segregating V segments might be attributable to linkage disequilibrium, but an unknown experimental factor could not be ruled out. Roughly uniform sequencing depth across donors was assumed in presence/absence analyses, although this assumption may not hold. In both the original and validation cohorts, the classifier was reported to diagnose cytomegalovirus status with high specificity and sensitivity. V-gene and J-gene trimming of TCR beta chains was associated with a missense DCLRE1C variant in a later genetic analysis, and the association was replicated in an independent cohort. A later genetic analysis reported fewer N-insertions in productive TCRs among donors in an Asian-associated ancestry cluster than the roughly 700-donor mean. In an earlier analysis of under 600 of the donors, most TCR beta V segments were observed in productive rearrangements about 90% or about 30% of the time, broadly matching IMGT annotations. Several of the top co-occurrence clusters appeared to be linked to parvovirus B19, influenza, CMV and Epstein-Barr virus, according to a later analysis. Most TCR sequences were observed very rarely across donors, whereas some public TCRs were present in many individuals. Strong co-occurrence of HLA alleles, especially DR and DQ, made assigning TCR associations to individual alleles difficult. The authors suggested that the approach could potentially be generalized to other disease states and immunological phenotypes. Because HLA typing was missing for some donors at each locus, association tests included only the typed subset. Immune exposure information for the cohort was limited to CMV serostatus.

From the cysteine through the phenylalanine, the CDR3 covers 15 amino acids. The sequence is cut down to CDR3 DNA, 45 bases in frame from base 1. Sequenced material: PBMCs. The chain employs TRBV1 and TRBJ1-4; no check of the table's D call, TRBD1, against the DNA was made. TRBV1 is a pseudogene segment. This sequence was found in a woman younger than 35 in good health and CMV-seronegative. The DNA is TGCACCAGCGACGGGCAGGGGCCAGGTCCAGAAAAACTGTTTTTT. Translated, this is CTSDGQGPGPEKLFF.